Listed below are T cell receptor beta chains from one sample, sequenced in a study of T cell therapy after organ transplantation. These receptors' targets are unknown. Assay used: immunoSEQ multiplex PCR; TCRdb lists only in-frame clones, some missing. The data contain approximately 3,000 clones, nearly 70% of them singletons. Sequenced here: CD8+ T cells from blood, sampled after autologous CMV-specific T cell therapy. The receptor set was obtained from a human patient who had received a solid organ transplant and had CMV disease. Some of the T cells might come from the graft donor. The CDR3 runs from the conserved cysteine through the conserved F or W. The D gene is left open where the match is weak. Clone size is given for some rows only: seen once, a few or many times, or a class if the clone is expanded.

>NA|TRBJ2-2|TRBV4-1|NA|14
CASSWQSNTGELFF
TGCGCCAGCAGCTGGCAATCGAACACCGGGGAGCTGTTTTTT
>NA|TRBJ2-2|TRBV6-5|NA|15
CASSTYRSNTGELFF
TGTGCCAGCAGCACGTACAGGTCGAACACCGGGGAGCTGTTTTTT
>NA|TRBJ2-7|TRBV28|few|13
CASRAVSSYEQYF
TGTGCCAGCAGGGCAGTGAGCTCCTACGAGCAGTACTTC
>TRBD1|TRBJ2-5|TRBV7-9|NA|15
CASSSPGQGQETQYF
TGTGCCAGCAGCTCCCCGGGACAGGGGCAAGAGACCCAGTACTTC
>TRBD2|TRBJ2-5|TRBV7-9|NA|16
CASSYSLAGDGETQYF
TGTGCCAGCAGCTACAGTCTAGCGGGAGATGGAGAGACCCAGTACTTC
>TRBD1|TRBJ1-2|TRBV13|once|13
CASSGQGGWGYTF
TGTGCCAGCAGCGGACAGGGGGGCTGGGGCTACACCTTC
>NA|TRBJ2-5|TRBV2|NA|15
CASSEVLGNQETQYF
TGTGCCAGCAGTGAAGTCTTAGGAAACCAAGAGACCCAGTACTTC
>TRBD2|TRBJ2-7|TRBV10-3|NA|15
CAISERITSEGEQYF
TGTGCCATCAGTGAGCGGATTACTAGCGAGGGGGAGCAGTACTTC
>NA|TRBJ2-7|TRBV30|once|13
CAWNLGRAYEQYF
TGTGCCTGGAACCTTGGAAGGGCCTACGAGCAGTACTTC
>NA|TRBJ1-4|TRBV29-1|NA|14
CSVGWGGTNEKLFF
TGCAGCGTTGGCTGGGGCGGGACTAATGAAAAACTGTTTTTT
>NA|TRBJ1-2|TRBV6-1|NA|14
CASSEDRANYGYTF
TGTGCCAGCAGCGAGGACAGAGCTAACTATGGCTACACCTTC
>TRBD1|TRBJ1-2|TRBV5-6|NA|14
CASGPAQGASGYTF
TGTGCCAGCGGGCCCGCACAGGGGGCTTCTGGCTACACCTTC
>TRBD1|TRBJ2-3|TRBV14|once|18
CASSQPSWDSQITDTQYF
TGTGCCAGCAGCCAACCCTCATGGGACAGCCAAATCACAGATACGCAGTATTTT
>TRBD1|TRBJ2-1|TRBV4-3|NA|14
CASSQGAGGNEQFF
TGCGCCAGCAGCCAAGGGGCAGGGGGCAATGAGCAGTTCTTC
>NA|TRBJ2-7|TRBV4-3|NA|14
CASSQDPTAYEQYF
TGCGCCAGCAGCCAAGACCCGACCGCCTACGAGCAGTACTTC
>TRBD2|TRBJ2-7|TRBV19|NA|14
CASSSRSGSVEQYF
TGTGCCAGTAGTTCCAGAAGCGGGAGTGTCGAGCAGTACTTC
>NA|TRBJ1-1|TRBV19|NA|15
CASSAWDGLNTEAFF
TGTGCCAGTAGTGCCTGGGACGGACTGAACACTGAAGCTTTCTTT
>TRBD1|TRBJ2-7|TRBV27|once|12
CASSSTGYEQYF
TGTGCCAGCAGTTCGACAGGGTACGAGCAGTACTTC
>NA|TRBJ2-5|TRBV4-3|NA|15
CASSQRNQGGETQYF
TGCGCCAGCAGCCAGCGGAATCAGGGTGGCGAGACCCAGTACTTC
>NA|TRBJ2-5|TRBV30|NA|13
CAWSPDWEETQYF
TGTGCCTGGAGTCCCGACTGGGAAGAGACCCAGTACTTC
>NA|TRBJ2-3|TRBV4-1|NA|16
CASSQESGVLADTQYF
TGCGCCAGCAGCCAAGAGTCGGGAGTTCTCGCAGATACGCAGTATTTT
>TRBD1|TRBJ2-5|TRBV5-4|NA|15
CASTSRTGGRETQYF
TGTGCCAGCACCTCAAGAACAGGGGGCAGGGAGACCCAGTACTTC
>TRBD1|TRBJ1-5|TRBV7-9|NA|15
CASSLTGQGGEPQHF
TGTGCCAGCAGCTTAACAGGACAGGGTGGCGAGCCCCAGCATTTT